These T cell receptor beta chains were read from a single sample in a study of blood T cell repertoires in COVID-19. Profiled with immunoSEQ multiplex PCR; TCRdb holds only in-frame clones, not every one. The table shows roughly 260,000 clones, with about nine tenths occurring only once. Sequenced sample: PBMCs or T cells enriched from blood (not recorded which). The receptors shown here come from a woman aged 30 to 39 with acute COVID-19. The CDR3 runs from the conserved cysteine through the conserved F or W. The D gene is left open where the match is weak. Size is stated for part of the rows, as once, few or many counts, or as a class when the clone is expanded.

D	V	J	size	DNA	CDR3
NA	TRBV5-1	TRBJ1-1	NA	TGCGCCAGCAGCGGAAACAGGGCGAACACTGAAGCTTTCTTT	CASSGNRANTEAFF
NA	TRBV23-1	TRBJ2-3	NA	TGCGCCAGCAGTCAAGCAGGGCTAGAAAGCACAGATACGCAGTATTTT	CASSQAGLESTDTQYF
NA	TRBV29-1	TRBJ1-5	NA	TGCAGCGTTGGTGGGGGACTCAATCAGCCCCAGCATTTT	CSVGGGLNQPQHF
NA	TRBV20-1	TRBJ2-1	few	TGCAGTGCTACTTACAGCAACGAGCAGTTCTTC	CSATYSNEQFF
TRBD2	TRBV5-1	TRBJ2-1	NA	TGCGCCAGCAGCGCCGGGACTAGCGTTCTAGGAGAGCAGTTCTTC	CASSAGTSVLGEQFF
TRBD1	TRBV28	TRBJ2-2	NA	TGTGCCAGCAGGGCCGGGACAGGGACTGCCGGCGGGGAGCTGTTTTTT	CASRAGTGTAGGELFF
NA	TRBV13	TRBJ2-1	NA	TGTGCCAGCAGCTTAGGATTTGGGACACACAATGAGCAGTTCTTC	CASSLGFGTHNEQFF
TRBD2	TRBV18	TRBJ2-1	NA	TGTGCCAGCTCACAGACTGTACTAGCGGGGAGCTACAATGAGCAGTTCTTC	CASSQTVLAGSYNEQFF
TRBD1	TRBV19	TRBJ1-5	NA	TGTGCCAGTATGCCGGGACAGCGCCTCTGGCAGCCCCAGCATTTT	CASMPGQRLWQPQHF
TRBD2	TRBV3-1/TRBV3-2	TRBJ2-5	NA	TGTGCCAGCAGCCAAGGACTAGCGGGAATGGAGACCCAGTACTTC	CASSQGLAGMETQYF
NA	TRBV18	TRBJ2-7	NA	TGTGCCAGCTCACCCAAACAGGGTTTCTACGAGCAGTACTTC	CASSPKQGFYEQYF
TRBD2	TRBV7-8	TRBJ2-7	NA	TGTGCCAGCAGCTTAGAGGGACTAGCATTCGGGCAGTACTTC	CASSLEGLAFGQYF
NA	TRBV20-1	TRBJ2-1	NA	TGCAGTGCGGCCACACGCGGTGAGCAGTTCTTC	CSAATRGEQFF
TRBD2	TRBV3-1/TRBV3-2	TRBJ2-7	NA	TGTGCCAGCAGCCTCGGACTAGCGGCTGAAGAGCAGTACTTC	CASSLGLAAEEQYF
TRBD1	TRBV9	TRBJ2-7	NA	TGTGCCAGCAGCGTCTACCACCGGGACAGGGAACTTTCCCCCCCCTACGAGCAGTACTTC	CASSVYHRDRELSPPYEQYF
TRBD1	TRBV19	TRBJ1-1	NA	TGTGCCAGTAGGGGACAGGGGGAGGCTGAAGCTTTCTTT	CASRGQGEAEAFF
NA	TRBV4-3	TRBJ1-2	NA	TGCGCCAGCAGCCAAGCGAGACAAGGAAAAGGTGGCTACACCTTC	CASSQARQGKGGYTF
TRBD1	TRBV24-1	TRBJ1-1	NA	TGTGCCACCAGTGATCGCCGGGACAGAGCTTTCTTT	CATSDRRDRAFF
TRBD1	TRBV5-1	TRBJ2-7	NA	TGCGCCAGCAGCTTGGCCGTGGGACAGGGCTCCTACGAGCAGTACTTC	CASSLAVGQGSYEQYF
NA	TRBV9	TRBJ2-2	NA	TGTGCCAGCAGCGTAGAGATGAGCGGGTGGCTGTTTTTT	CASSVEMSGWLFF
NA	TRBV3-1/TRBV3-2	TRBJ1-4	few	TGTGCCAGCAGCCCCGGTTGGAGCTCAACTAATGAAAAACTGTTTTTT	CASSPGWSSTNEKLFF
NA	TRBV7-9	TRBJ1-5	NA	TGTGCCAGCAGCCCAGGGGTGGAGCCCCAGCATTTT	CASSPGVEPQHF
NA	TRBV6-5	TRBJ1-5	once	TGTGCCAGCAGCGGCAGGGGTGGAAATCAGCCCCAGCATTTT	CASSGRGGNQPQHF
TRBD1	TRBV6-5	TRBJ1-1	NA	TGTGCCAGCAGTTACTCGCTGGGACAGAGACTCGAAGCTTTCTTT	CASSYSLGQRLEAFF
TRBD1	TRBV4-3	TRBJ1-2	NA	TGCGCCAGCAGCCAAGAATGGGGTGGCTGGACAGGGGAGAACTATGGCTACACCTTC	CASSQEWGGWTGENYGYTF
NA	TRBV11-2	TRBJ2-5	NA	TGTGCCAGCAGCTTACAATACCAAGAGACCCAGTACTTC	CASSLQYQETQYF
NA	TRBV12-3/TRBV12-4	TRBJ1-2	NA	TGTGCCAGCAGTTTATCGGTAGCCTATGGCTACACCTTC	CASSLSVAYGYTF
NA	TRBV2	TRBJ2-5	once	TGTGCCAGCAGCCGAGACAGCCAAGAGACCCAGTACTTC	CASSRDSQETQYF
TRBD1	TRBV19	TRBJ1-5	NA	TGTGCCAGTAGTCCCGACAGGGGTGCAGCTCAGCCCCAGCATTTT	CASSPDRGAAQPQHF
NA	TRBV27	TRBJ2-7	NA	TGTGCCAGCAGTTTATCGCTAGCGCCGATCTCCTACGAGCAGTACTTC	CASSLSLAPISYEQYF
TRBD1	TRBV7-9	TRBJ1-2	few	TGTGCCAGCAGCCAAGGGACAGGGGGACCCTATGGCTACACCTTC	CASSQGTGGPYGYTF
TRBD2	TRBV29-1	TRBJ2-2	NA	TGCAGCGTCGAAGTAGCGGGATCGGGCACCGGGGAGCTGTTTTTT	CSVEVAGSGTGELFF
TRBD1	TRBV7-9	TRBJ1-2	NA	TGTGCCAGCAGCTTAACCACCGACAGGGGCGGGTATGGCTACACCTTC	CASSLTTDRGGYGYTF
TRBD2	TRBV6-4	TRBJ2-7	NA	TGTGCCAGCAGTCCCGAACTAGCGGGAGAGCAGTACTTC	CASSPELAGEQYF
NA	TRBV28	TRBJ1-5	NA	TGTGCCAGCAGTTTAGGGGCGGTTTACAATCAGCCCCAGCATTTT	CASSLGAVYNQPQHF
TRBD1	TRBV18	TRBJ1-2	once	TGTGCCAGCTCAGCGGGACAGGGCGACTATGGCTACACCTTC	CASSAGQGDYGYTF
NA	TRBV2	TRBJ2-1	once	TGTGCCAGCATGTCCCGCAATGAGCAGTTCTTC	CASMSRNEQFF